A single sample gave rise to the 29 T cell receptor beta chains below, sequenced in a study of blood T cell repertoires in COVID-19. Assay used: immunoSEQ multiplex PCR; TCRdb lists only in-frame clones, some missing. Found here are fewer than 80,000 clones, approximately 85% of them singletons; the top ten hold 5% to 6%. The sample taken for sequencing was peripheral blood. These receptors originate from a woman older than 75 with active or convalescent COVID-19.

CDR3 sequence: CASSQSGRHTDTQYF. In DNA form, the CDR3 reads TGTGCCAGCAGCCAAAGCGGGAGACATACAGATACGCAGTATTTT. This chain connects TRBV16 to TRBJ2-3; 8 bases align to TRBD2. The CDR3 is 15 residues long. The junction had 4 bases not matched to a gene; V was cut back by 2 bases and J by 3 bases. Germline loops: CDR1 KGHSY, CDR2 FQNENV.

The chain couples TRBV5-1 to TRBJ2-7, with a possible D match to TRBD1 (6 bases). V lost 4 bases to trimming and J lost 5 bases, with 16 bases between them. The CDR3 contains 14 residues. Germline loops: CDR1 SGHRS, CDR2 YFSETQ. CDR3: CASSAQGSEDEQYF. CDR3 sequence (DNA): TGCGCCAGCAGCGCACAGGGTTCGGAGGACGAGCAGTACTTC.

V usage is TRBV4-3 and J usage is TRBJ2-1; 8 bases fit TRBD2. There are 15 residues in the CDR3. Losses at the gene ends were 1 base for V and 3 bases for J; bases not matched to a gene: 2. The germline CDR1 and CDR2 sequences are LGHNA and YSLEER. The CDR3 loop reads CASSQAGTSYNEQFF. The CDR3 DNA is TGCGCCAGCAGCCAAGCCGGGACTAGCTACAATGAGCAGTTCTTC.

J is TRBJ2-1 and V is TRBV7-5; the listed D gene, TRBD2, was not tested against the DNA. TRBV7-5 is termed a pseudogene. The CDR3 is 16 residues long. The CDR3 DNA reads as TGTGCCAGAAGCTTAGGCGGGGCGGGGGCCTACAATGAGCAGTTCTTC. Protein sequence: CARSLGGAGAYNEQFF.

J is TRBJ2-7 and V is TRBV7-8; D might be TRBD2 (7 bases). The CDR3 spans 16 residues. Per germline, CDR1 SGHVS and CDR2 FQNEAQ. With 2 bases removed from V and 0 bases from J, the gap between germline ends came to 14 bases. CDR3 DNA: TGTGCCAGCAGCTTATTGGCGGGGGCGAGCTCCTACGAGCAGTACTTC. This translates into CASSLLAGASSYEQYF.

This clone was recorded once. CDR3 residues: CAWSVPTGSGYGYTF. CDR3 sequence (DNA): TGTGCCTGGAGTGTACCGACGGGGAGCGGCTATGGCTACACCTTC. The chain combines TRBV30 with TRBJ1-2; D uncertain. Deletions cut 0 bases from V and 4 bases from J, with 15 bases between. Germline CDR1 and CDR2: GTSNPN and SVGIG (reference sequence). CDR3 size: 15 residues.

The J gene is TRBJ2-2, the V gene TRBV15; weak D call: TRBD2 (5 bases). This CDR3 is built from 15 residues. Trimming shortened V by 3 bases and J by 4 bases, and 12 bases separated the two germline ends. Germline CDR1 and CDR2: LNHNV and YYDKDF (reference sequence). CDR3 sequence (DNA): TGTGCCACCAGCAGGGACCTAGCCAGCACCGGGGAGCTGTTTTTT. Residues: CATSRDLASTGELFF.

V is TRBV7-6 and J is TRBJ2-6, with D tentatively TRBD2 (5 bases). Trimming cost V 0 bases and J 1 base, with 7 bases left between them. The CDR3 has 16 amino acids. The germline V gene has CDR1 SGHVS and CDR2 FNYEAQ. The CDR3: CASSLAPGSGANVLTF. As DNA, the CDR3 is TGTGCCAGCAGCTTAGCGCCGGGGTCTGGGGCCAACGTCCTGACTTTC.

The chain carries TRBV19 and TRBJ1-5; the D is unclear. The CDR3 is 15 residues long. Germline V CDR1 and CDR2: LNHDA, SQIVND (reference sequence). Trimming took 5 bases from V and 1 from J, leaving 12 bases between them. For the CDR3, the DNA is TGTGCCAGTAGTCGGCCTTCCGGGAGCAATCAGCCCCAGCATTTT. Translating it yields CASSRPSGSNQPQHF.

This chain uses TRBV29-1 with TRBJ1-1, with D possibly matching TRBD1 (5 bases). The CDR3 runs 12 residues. Trimming cost V 7 bases and J 1 base, with 10 bases left between them. Germline CDR1 reads SQVTM; CDR2 reads ANQGSEA. CDR3 amino acids: CSGHQGNTEAFF. Here the CDR3 DNA reads TGCAGCGGCCACCAGGGGAACACTGAAGCTTTCTTT. Full variable domain (missing parts from reference TRBV29-1 and TRBJ1-1): SAVISQKPSRDICQRGTSLTIQCQVDSQVTMMFWYRQQPGQSLTLIATANQGSEATYESGFVIDKFPISRPNLTFSTLTVSNMSPEDSSIYLCSGHQGNTEAFFGQGTRLTVV.

The chain links TRBV7-9 to TRBJ2-1; TRBD1 matches 7 bases. Trimming took 5 bases from V and 4 from J; bases not matched to a gene: 14. The CDR3 spans 17 residues. Germline V gene sequence: CDR1 SEHNR, CDR2 FQNEAQ (reference sequence). CDR3 in DNA: TGTGCCAGCAGCCCCCTCACGAGGACAGGCAATTACAATGAGCAGTTCTTC. This sequence encodes CASSPLTRTGNYNEQFF.

The rearrangement joins TRBV12-5 to TRBJ1-1; 7 bases line up with TRBD1. In germline, CDR1 is LGHNT, CDR2 FRNRAP. The CDR3 totals 14 residues. The V gene end was trimmed by 5 bases and the J gene end by 0 bases; junction bases not matched to a gene: 3. DNA of the CDR3: TGTGCTAGTGGTCCAGACAGGGTGAACACTGAAGCTTTCTTT. This codes for CASGPDRVNTEAFF.

The CDR3 DNA reads as TGTGCCATCAAAGGAGAGGGGGAGCTGTTTTTT. Its protein product is CAIKGEGELFF. The rearrangement uses TRBV10-3 and TRBJ2-2; D is ambiguous. CDR1 and CDR2 (germline): ENHRY, SYGVKD. This CDR3 is built from 11 residues. The germline V and J ends were trimmed by 7 bases and 8 bases, with 8 bases remaining between them.

The chain combines TRBV5-1 with TRBJ2-1, with D perhaps TRBD2 (5 bases). Trimming removed 6 bases at V and 6 bases at J, with 25 bases between. The CDR3 has 17 residues. The germline gives CDR1 SGHRS, CDR2 YFSETQ. Here the CDR3 reads CASNGKQLGQLLNEQFF. The CDR3 coding sequence is TGCGCCAGCAACGGGAAACAACTAGGTCAACTACTCAATGAGCAGTTCTTC.

This clone has only a few counts. The chain recombines TRBV28 with TRBJ2-1; 8 positions agree with TRBD2. The CDR3 is made up of 14 amino acids. The J segment lost 4 bases and the V segment lost 6 bases, leaving 5 bases of the junction unmatched. The germline gives CDR1 MDHEN, CDR2 SYDVKM. This CDR3 is CASRKTSDYNEQFF. The CDR3 nucleotides read TGTGCCAGCAGAAAGACTAGCGATTACAATGAGCAGTTCTTC. Supplemented by reference TRBV28 and TRBJ2-1, the full variable domain reads DVKVTQSSRYLVKRTGEKVFLECVQDMDHENMFWYRQDPGLGLRLIYFSYDVKMKEKGDIPEGYSVSREKKERFSLILESASTNQTSMYLCASRKTSDYNEQFFGPGTRLTVL.

The rearrangement links TRBV6-5 to TRBJ1-1, with TRBD1 as a possible D gene (5 bases). Looked up from germline, CDR1 is MNHEY and CDR2 is SVGAGI. The V gene lost 2 bases and the J gene lost 7 bases, with 11 bases spanning the gap. This CDR3 spans 13 amino acids. The CDR3 sequence: CASSYLDRFEAFF. For the CDR3, the DNA is TGTGCCAGCAGTTACCTCGACAGATTTGAAGCTTTCTTT.

V usage is TRBV7-2 and J usage is TRBJ1-3; 9 bases agree with TRBD1. Per the germline V gene, CDR1 is SGHTA and CDR2 is FQGNSA. This CDR3 contains 14 residues. Germline trimming cut 1 base from V and 6 bases from J; bases unmatched to any gene: 1. The DNA for the CDR3 is TGTGCCAGCAGCTTAGGGACAGGGGTAAACACCATATATTTT. Translation: CASSLGTGVNTIYF.

V gene TRBV7-2 combines with J gene TRBJ1-1, with 8 bases lining up with TRBD1. The length of the CDR3 is 15 residues. V trimming: 4 bases; J trimming: 1 base; junction bases outside the gene matches: 5. CDR1 is SGHTA and CDR2 is FQGNSA in the germline V gene. CDR3 nucleotides: TGTGCCAGCAGCTACGGACAGGGCGCGAACACTGAAGCTTTCTTT. It translates to CASSYGQGANTEAFF.

V is TRBV18 and J is TRBJ2-3; 8 bases agree with TRBD2. Germline V gene lookup returns CDR1 KGHSH and CDR2 LQKENI. CDR3 length: 17 residues. J was trimmed by 1 base and V by 3 bases; bases with no gene match: 9. The CDR3 spells CASSPPLLREGTDTQYF. The DNA for the CDR3 is TGTGCCAGCTCACCGCCCCTCCTGCGGGAGGGCACAGATACGCAGTATTTT. Supplemented by reference TRBV18 and TRBJ2-3, the full variable domain reads NAGVMQNPRHLVRRRGQEARLRCSPMKGHSHVYWYRQLPEEGLKFMVYLQKENIIDESGMPKERFSAEFPKEGPSILRIQQVVRGDSAAYFCASSPPLLREGTDTQYFGPGTRLTVL.

The rearrangement uses TRBV6-6 and TRBJ1-4, with no clear D. The CDR3 spans 15 residues. Germline CDR1 reads MNHNY; CDR2 reads SVGAGI (reference sequence). Trimming left V 0 bases short and J 7 bases short, with 12 bases between. CDR3 residues: CASSYSGQEVEKLFF. CDR3 DNA sequence: TGTGCCAGCAGTTACTCTGGGCAGGAGGTTGAAAAACTGTTTTTT.

The chain joins TRBV18 to TRBJ1-4; 7 bases fit TRBD1. Per germline, CDR1 KGHSH and CDR2 LQKENI. The CDR3 length is 15 residues. V lost 2 bases and J lost 5; bases outside the gene matches: 5. The DNA of the CDR3 is TGTGCCAGCTCACCAATGGGACAGATAAATGAAAAACTGTTTTTT. Protein product: CASSPMGQINEKLFF.

The CDR3 sequence: CASSLILAFGGAHEQYF. The CDR3 DNA is TGTGCCAGCAGCTTAATTCTCGCGTTCGGGGGGGCCCACGAGCAGTACTTC. The V call is TRBV7-9, the J call TRBJ2-7; TRBD2 matches at 8 bases. With 2 bases clipped from V and 5 bases from J, the junction kept 14 bases outside the gene matches. Germline V CDR1 and CDR2: SEHNR, FQNEAQ (reference sequence). The CDR3 runs to 17 residues.

The gene calls are TRBV6-2 or TRBV6-3 and TRBJ2-6, with a weak D call TRBD2 (6 bases). V lost 7 bases and J lost 0, with 13 bases in between. The CDR3 is made up of 16 amino acids. In germline, CDR1 is MNHEY, CDR2 SVGEGT. The CDR3: CASTPGGRSGANVLTF. CDR3 nucleotides: TGTGCCAGCACCCCCGGGGGTCGCTCTGGGGCCAACGTCCTGACTTTC.

This chain uses TRBV4-2 with TRBJ2-1; TRBD2 is a possible D gene (5 bases). Germline values: CDR1 LGHNA, CDR2 YNFKEQ. V was clipped by 1 base and J by 1 base, with 17 bases between them. This CDR3 comprises 18 residues. DNA for the CDR3: TGTGCCAGCAGCCAAGGGCCACTAGGCAGAAGGTCCTACAATGAGCAGTTCTTC. Its protein product is CASSQGPLGRRSYNEQFF.

The chain links TRBV12-3 or TRBV12-4 to TRBJ2-1, with 7 bases lining up with TRBD2. The J segment lost 10 bases and the V segment lost 0 bases, leaving 0 bases of the junction unmatched. CDR3 length: 12 residues. The CDR3 DNA follows: TGTGCCAGCAGTTTAGCCGGGGGGGAGCAGTTCTTC. Amino acids: CASSLAGGEQFF.

The V call is TRBV7-5, the J call TRBJ2-3; the DNA was not compared with TRBD1, the D call given in the table. TRBV7-5 is given as a pseudogene. This CDR3 is 17 amino acids long. The CDR3 reads CARSLAWRRQITDTQYF. The CDR3 bases are TGTGCCAGAAGCTTAGCGTGGCGCAGGCAAATCACAGATACGCAGTATTTT.

The V gene is TRBV6-6, the J gene TRBJ2-2; D gene uncertain. V lost 2 bases and J lost 2, with 6 bases in between. In germline, CDR1 is MNHNY, CDR2 SVGAGI (reference sequence). This CDR3 is 14 amino acids long. CDR3 coding DNA: TGTGCCAGCAGTTACGAGAGAAACACCGGGGAGCTGTTTTTT. Protein: CASSYERNTGELFF.

The chain uses TRBV4-1 and TRBJ1-1; 9 bases match TRBD1. The CDR3 has 14 amino acids. Germline-derived CDR1 and CDR2 are MGHRA and YSYEKL. V was pared by 4 bases and J by 6 bases, with 6 bases of the junction left unmatched. Here the CDR3 DNA reads TGCGCCAGCAGCCCGGGACAGGGAGGCCCTGAAGCTTTCTTT. Translation: CASSPGQGGPEAFF.

The chain employs TRBV5-1 and TRBJ1-4, with a possible D match to TRBD1 (6 bases). Germline V gene lookup returns CDR1 SGHRS and CDR2 YFSETQ. The CDR3 is 15 amino acids. Trimming shortened V by 3 bases and J by 7 bases, and 16 bases separated the two germline ends. The CDR3 nucleotides are TGCGCCAGCAGCTCAGGGGCTGGGGGTGGTGAAAAACTGTTTTTT. Translated: CASSSGAGGGEKLFF.